This TCR beta chain was identified during a study of regulatory T cells in long-lasting Graves disease. Both iRepertoire HTBI primers and Arm-PCR of CDR3 regions were used to build the TCR beta libraries. Study processing details: Identification of gene segments yielded around 63 TRBV and some 14 TRBJ across samples. TCRdb called the multiplex PCR reads again in MiXCR, with one record for every CDR3 protein. Here the V and J calls rest on TCRdb's processing, not on the authors' analysis. The table shows 300,000 or so distinct CDR3 sequences, with around 20% occurring only once. This CDR3 has 15 amino acids. Germline lookup yields CDR1 SGHTA and CDR2 FQGTGA. The germline V and J ends were trimmed by 8 bases and 8 bases, with 21 bases remaining between them. Time point here: persistent/refractory GD, antithyroid drugs over 5 years with positive TRAb. RNA isolated from PBMCs was used to make the TCR library. The authors drew patients from an endocrinology department in Xi'an, China.

Study-wide results and limits: Persistent patients had more shared public clonotypes (fewer than 3,000) than new patients (about 970).

For this clonotype: Its specificity is not known.

J is TRBJ1-4 and V is TRBV7-3; tentative D call: TRBD1 (5 bases). This specimen was peripheral blood mononuclear cells (PBMCs), taken when the disease was refractory, from a patient treated with antithyroid drugs. The receptor comes from a female donor with Graves disease. This CDR3 is CASYDVRQGYEKLFF. In DNA, the CDR3 is TGTGCCAGCTACGACGTCCGGCAGGGTTACGAAAAACTGTTTTTT. Full variable domain (outside the CDR3, taken from reference TRBV7-3 and TRBJ1-4): GAGVSQTPSNKVTEKGKYVELRCDPISGHTALYWYRQSLGQGPEFLIYFQGTGAADDSGLPNDRFFAVRPEGSVSTLKIQRTERGDSAVYLCASYDVRQGYEKLFFGSGTQLSVL.